Listed here are 17 T cell receptor beta chains from one sample, sequenced in a study of CD8+CD57+ T cells in acquired aplastic anemia. Profiles of TCR beta VDJ and CDR3 were generated from a genomic DNA template. TCRdb reprocessed the reads via MiXCR and lists one record per CDR3 protein. The sample includes 150,000 to 200,000 distinct CDR3 sequences, 64% of them seen just once. The sample comprised sorted CD4+, CD8+, or CD8+CD57+ T cells (not recorded which) from PBMCs. The source is a human donor with severe aplastic anemia or a healthy control (not recorded which).

This clonotype has a single count. The chain is built from TRBV12-3 or TRBV12-4 and TRBJ2-7, with 12 nucleotides matching TRBD1. V shed 6 bases, J shed 6 bases, and the junction held 9 bases outside the gene matches. The CDR3 sequence is 15 residues long. CDR3 sequence reads: CASSYGGQGAREQYF. Written as DNA, the CDR3 is TGTGCCAGCAGCTACGGGGGACAGGGGGCTCGCGAGCAGTACTTC.

The V and J genes are TRBV29-1 and TRBJ2-7; 10 bases align to TRBD1. The CDR3 extends over 16 amino acids. With V trimmed by 1 base and J by 4 bases, 10 bases remained unmatched. The V gene's germline CDR1 is SQVTM and CDR2 ANQGSEA. The DNA for the CDR3 is TGCAGCGTTGAAGGTGGAGAGACAGGGGGCAGTTACGAGCAGTACTTC. It is translated as CSVEGGETGGSYEQYF.

The chain is built from TRBV2 and TRBJ2-1, with D perhaps assigned TRBD1 or TRBD2 (5 bases each). Germline CDR1 is SNHLY and CDR2 is FYNNEI. The length of the CDR3 is 15 residues. The V and J ends lost 2 bases and 8 bases respectively, with 16 bases between them. Written as DNA, the CDR3 is TGTGCCAGCAGTGAAACCGGGACCGGTACGCATGAGCAGTTCTTC. This codes for CASSETGTGTHEQFF.

This clonotype came up many times. The genes are TRBV28 and TRBJ1-1, with 10 bases lining up with TRBD1. CDR1 is MDHEN, CDR2 SYDVKM, per germline. The CDR3 spans 15 residues. V trimming: 6 bases; J trimming: 4 bases; junction bases outside the gene matches: 8. The CDR3 DNA follows: TGTGCCAGCAGCCAAGACAGGGGGCAGAGCACTGAAGCTTTCTTT. Translation gives CASSQDRGQSTEAFF.

The gene calls are TRBV5-1 and TRBJ2-7; D unclear. The CDR3 has 14 residues. Trimming removed 0 bases from V and 2 bases from J, with 9 bases in between. In germline, CDR1 is SGHRS, CDR2 YFSETQ. The CDR3 DNA follows: TGCGCCAGCAGCTTGGGAGCACCTACCTACGAGCAGTACTTC. It translates to CASSLGAPTYEQYF.

This clonotype was seen just once. The rearrangement uses TRBV27 and TRBJ1-6; 9 bases line up with TRBD1. The germline V gene encodes CDR1 MNHEY and CDR2 SMNVEV (reference sequence). The CDR3 contains 17 residues. V gave up 2 bases and J gave up 7 bases; unmatched junction bases: 9. The CDR3 sequence: CASSLVRAGQGNSPLHF. The CDR3 region has the DNA TGTGCCAGCAGTTTAGTGAGGGCGGGACAGGGAAATTCACCCCTCCACTTT.

J is TRBJ2-1 and V is TRBV5-1, with D possibly matching TRBD2 (6 bases). V shed 0 bases and J shed 10 bases, with 11 bases lying between them. This CDR3 contains 13 residues. Germline loops: CDR1 SGHRS, CDR2 YFSETQ. The CDR3 spells CASSLAGGWEQFF. The CDR3 DNA is TGCGCCAGCAGCTTGGCTGGAGGGTGGGAGCAGTTCTTC.

This sequence joins TRBV7-9 and TRBJ1-1; D call uncertain. CDR1 is SEHNR and CDR2 is FQNEAQ in the germline V gene (reference sequence). CDR3 size: 13 residues. Between the trimmed V and J ends, which lost 1 base and 5 bases, there was a span of 8 bases. The CDR3 coding sequence is TGTGCCAGCAGCTTAGTGCGTACGACTGAAGCTTTCTTT. It translates to CASSLVRTTEAFF.

This clonotype came up a few times. The chain joins TRBV28 to TRBJ2-7; 13 bases agree with TRBD2. The junction had 3 bases not matched to a gene; V was cut back by 3 bases and J by 4 bases. The CDR3 has 15 residues. Germline V lookup: CDR1 MDHEN, CDR2 SYDVKM. CDR3 sequence reads: CASSFRTSGGYEQYF. CDR3 nucleotide sequence: TGTGCCAGCAGTTTTCGGACTAGCGGGGGATACGAGCAGTACTTC.

At least ten counts were recorded for this clonotype. This chain uses TRBV3-1 with TRBJ2-5; a possible D gene is TRBD2 (7 bases). This CDR3 has 14 amino acids. The V and J ends lost 8 bases and 3 bases respectively, with 16 bases between them. Germline lookup yields CDR1 LGHDT and CDR2 YNNKEL (reference sequence). CDR3 DNA: TGTGCCAGCCGTGAGGCGGGGGCAGAAGAGACCCAGTACTTC. Residues: CASREAGAEETQYF.

The chain uses TRBV2 and TRBJ1-4; D gene unclear. The germline V gene encodes CDR1 SNHLY and CDR2 FYNNEI. V was cut by 1 base and J by 9 bases, with 6 bases left in between. The CDR3 sequence is 12 residues long. The CDR3 DNA follows: TGTGCCAGCAGTGAAGGTCCGCAAAAACTGTTTTTT. It is translated as CASSEGPQKLFF.

The chain couples TRBV19 to TRBJ2-3; 8 bases fit TRBD1. CDR3 size: 16 residues. V trimming: 4 bases; J trimming: 6 bases; junction bases outside the gene matches: 12. The germline V gene encodes CDR1 LNHDA and CDR2 SQIVND (reference sequence). CDR3 sequence reads: CASSTRGQGALDTQYF. CDR3 coding DNA: TGTGCCAGTAGTACCCGGGGTCAGGGGGCGCTTGATACGCAGTATTTT. The full variable domain, its missing parts supplied by reference TRBV19 and TRBJ2-3, is DGGITQSPKYLFRKEGQNVTLSCEQNLNHDAMYWYRQDPGQGLRLIYYSQIVNDFQKGDIAEGYSVSREKKESFPLTVTSAQKNPTAFYLCASSTRGQGALDTQYFGPGTRLTVL.

The chain carries TRBV27 and TRBJ2-7, with D uncertain. The CDR3 extends over 13 amino acids. The V gene lost 2 bases and the J gene lost 2 bases, with 7 bases spanning the gap. Germline V lookup: CDR1 MNHEY, CDR2 SMNVEV (reference sequence). The CDR3 region is CASSLPGAYEQYF. The CDR3 bases are TGTGCCAGCAGTTTACCCGGAGCCTACGAGCAGTACTTC.

This clonotype has only a few counts. The chain recombines TRBV7-8 with TRBJ2-6; D gene uncertain. Deletions cut 4 bases from V and 4 bases from J, with 11 bases between. This CDR3 spans 15 amino acids. Germline values: CDR1 SGHVS, CDR2 FQNEAQ. CDR3 sequence reads: CASSYDTAGANVLTF. The CDR3 bases are TGTGCCAGCAGCTATGATACAGCGGGGGCCAACGTCCTGACTTTC.

The rearrangement joins TRBV5-1 to TRBJ2-1, with no clear D. Germline lookup yields CDR1 SGHRS and CDR2 YFSETQ. V lost 4 bases and J lost 8, with 13 bases in between. This CDR3 is built from 13 residues. CDR3 nucleotide sequence: TGCGCCAGCAGCCCTCCCAGAAGCGATGAGCAGTTCTTC. It translates to CASSPPRSDEQFF.

The V call is TRBV4-1, the J call TRBJ1-6; D not certain. The germline V and J ends were trimmed by 0 bases and 7 bases, with 13 bases remaining between them. Germline values: CDR1 MGHRA, CDR2 YSYEKL. The CDR3 covers 16 residues. The CDR3 here is CASSQDGSDLNSPLHF. CDR3 nucleotides: TGCGCCAGCAGCCAAGATGGCAGCGACTTAAATTCACCCCTCCACTTT.

The J gene is TRBJ1-3, the V gene TRBV20-1; 7 bases are shared with TRBD1. J lost 0 bases, V lost 6 bases, and 5 bases had no gene match. The germline V gene encodes CDR1 DFQATT and CDR2 SNEGSKA (reference sequence). CDR3 length: 14 amino acids. CDR3 sequence (DNA): TGCAGTGCCCCGACAGGGCCCTCTGGAAACACCATATATTTT. It translates to CSAPTGPSGNTIYF.